This T cell receptor (beta chain) was captured in a study of early T cells in non-severe SARS-CoV-2 infection. About the study: Chains stayed unpaired after sequencing of bulk RNA from unsorted whole blood.

TCRdb re-derived calls from the 5' RACE reads in MiXCR, one entry per CDR3 protein. This table holds about 86,000 distinct CDR3 sequences, 13% to 15% found once. This clonotype was seen a few times. This clonotype was sampled from an adult who was a healthcare worker with PCR-confirmed SARS-CoV-2 infection or an uninfected control (not recorded which). Material: whole blood.

The CDR3 protein is CASSQRLAGGPSDTQYF. The DNA of the CDR3 is TGTGCCAGCAGCCAAAGACTAGCGGGAGGGCCATCAGATACGCAGTATTTT. The chain carries TRBV3-1 and TRBJ2-3; 14 positions agree with TRBD2. CDR1 is LGHDT and CDR2 is YNNKEL in the germline V gene (reference sequence). This CDR3 has 17 amino acids. Trimming at V came to 2 bases and at J to 4 bases, leaving 5 bases not matched to a gene.